The next 15 T cell receptor beta chains were all read from a single sample in a study of T cells after posttransplantation cyclophosphamide. The method was immunoSEQ multiplex PCR; TCRdb's version includes in-frame clones alone and lacks a portion of them. Counted here are fewer than 20,000 clones, about four fifths occurring once; the ten biggest clones make up roughly 2.8%. Methotrexate plus calcineurin inhibitor accompanied controls' myeloablative marrow transplants; sampling was 1 year later. The sample here was PBMCs, taken just under 450 days after allogeneic stem cell transplant with calcineurin inhibitor and methotrexate. Source of these receptors: a young adult male patient who received an allogeneic stem cell transplant from an unrelated donor, was CMV-positive, and had acute and chronic GVHD. Some T cells could come from the graft donor.

The rearrangement joins TRBV5-1 to TRBJ2-1, with TRBD2 identical over 7 bases. The germline gives CDR1 SGHRS, CDR2 YFSETQ. V was pared by 5 bases and J by 6 bases, with 14 bases of the junction left unmatched. This CDR3 comprises 16 residues. Here the CDR3 reads CASSPQVAGTINEQFF. The CDR3 region has the DNA TGCGCCAGCAGTCCCCAGGTAGCGGGCACCATCAATGAGCAGTTCTTC.

On this clone: One end of the junction fails to match germline, which may point to a read error. V usage is TRBV7-3 and J usage is TRBJ2-1; TRBD2 aligns across 7 bases. The CDR3 sequence is 17 residues long. Germline V gene lookup returns CDR1 SGHTA and CDR2 FQGTGA. The CDR3 DNA follows: TGTGCCGGCAGCTTAAGGGCCGGCGGGAGCTCCTACAATGAGCAGTTCTTC. This encodes CAGSLRAGGSSYNEQFF.

The chain carries TRBV21-1 and TRBJ2-1; TRBD1 is taken as the D call from the table, unchecked against the DNA. TRBV21-1 is marked as a pseudogene. CDR3 length: 16 residues. CDR3: CASSKSGDPWANEQFF. The CDR3 DNA is TGTGCCAGCAGCAAATCCGGCGATCCTTGGGCCAATGAGCAGTTCTTC.

This clone was seen a handful of times. V is TRBV19 and J is TRBJ1-1, with 8 bases identical to TRBD1. Trimming removed 3 bases from V and 2 bases from J; junction bases left unmatched: 5. In germline, CDR1 is LNHDA, CDR2 SQIVND (reference sequence). This CDR3 has 15 residues. CDR3 sequence: CASSIGDRFNTEAFF. In DNA, the CDR3 is TGTGCCAGTAGTATCGGGGACAGGTTCAACACTGAAGCTTTCTTT.

The chain combines TRBV7-2 with TRBJ1-5; the D is unclear. The V end was cut by 4 bases, the J end by 9 bases, with 10 bases between. The CDR3 consists of 12 residues. The germline V gene encodes CDR1 SGHTA and CDR2 FQGNSA. The CDR3 region is CASSSYPGPQHF. DNA of the CDR3: TGTGCCAGCAGCTCATACCCGGGGCCCCAGCATTTT.

There are a few counts of this clone. CDR3 loop: CASRSTGVRNQPQHF. The CDR3 DNA reads TGTGCCAGCAGATCTACAGGTGTAAGGAATCAGCCCCAGCATTTT. The chain uses TRBV6-5 and TRBJ1-5, with a weak D call TRBD1 (5 bases). CDR1 is MNHEY, CDR2 SVGAGI, per germline. This CDR3 contains 15 residues. Trimming took off 6 bases at V and 4 bases at J, with 16 bases between the two ends.

The rearrangement uses TRBV5-5 and TRBJ2-3; possible D gene TRBD2, 6 bases. The CDR3 has 15 amino acids. The germline V gene encodes CDR1 SGHKS and CDR2 YYEKEE (reference sequence). Trimming stripped 4 bases from V and 0 bases from J, with 12 bases between. CDR3 sequence: CASSRDFASTDTQYF. CDR3 nucleotide sequence: TGTGCCAGCAGCCGGGACTTCGCTAGCACAGATACGCAGTATTTT.

V is TRBV2 and J is TRBJ1-1, with 9 bases aligning to TRBD1. After removal of 5 bases from V and 0 bases from J, the junction contained 10 bases not matched to a gene. The CDR3 runs 17 residues. In germline, CDR1 is SNHLY, CDR2 FYNNEI. CDR3 bases: TGTGCCAGCAGTCCTACAGGGGGCGGAAGGATGAACACTGAAGCTTTCTTT. Translation: CASSPTGGGRMNTEAFF.

The J gene is TRBJ1-2, the V gene TRBV7-9, with a tentative D call TRBD1 (6 bases). The CDR3 loop spans 12 amino acids. The V and J ends lost 4 bases and 6 bases respectively, with 9 bases between them. CDR1 is SEHNR and CDR2 is FQNEAQ in the germline V gene (reference sequence). CDR3 region: CASSSPGDGYTF. The CDR3 DNA reads TGTGCCAGCAGCTCTCCAGGGGATGGCTACACCTTC.

V is TRBV27 and J is TRBJ2-6, with 9 bases aligning to TRBD2. The trim removed 3 bases at V and 0 bases at J, leaving 9 bases unmatched. This CDR3 spans 19 amino acids. Germline-derived CDR1 and CDR2 are MNHEY and SMNVEV (reference sequence). CDR3 protein: CASSFQREVGSSGANVLTF. The DNA of the CDR3 is TGTGCCAGCAGTTTTCAGCGGGAGGTCGGCAGCTCTGGGGCCAACGTCCTGACTTTC.

The chain uses TRBV7-3 and TRBJ2-3; 7 bases are a match to TRBD1. CDR1 is SGHTA, CDR2 FQGTGA, per germline. The V gene end was trimmed by 2 bases and the J gene end by 10 bases; junction bases not matched to a gene: 6. CDR3 length: 13 residues. The chain's CDR3 is CASSLGVGTAQYF. As DNA, the CDR3 is TGTGCCAGCAGCTTAGGGGTTGGGACAGCGCAGTATTTT.

The chain carries TRBV5-6 and TRBJ1-2; TRBD1 is a possible D gene (6 bases). CDR3 size: 15 residues. Germline V gene data show CDR1 as SGHDT and CDR2 as YYEEEE. Trimming left V 4 bases short and J 8 bases short, with 21 bases between. CDR3 region: CASSVRDTRFRGYTF. CDR3 DNA sequence: TGTGCCAGCAGCGTCCGGGACACCCGTTTTCGCGGCTACACCTTC.

The chain employs TRBV27 and TRBJ2-7; TRBD1 agrees at 8 bases. The germline CDR1 and CDR2 sequences are MNHEY and SMNVEV (reference sequence). CDR3 length: 13 residues. After removal of 5 bases from V and 3 bases from J, the junction contained 3 bases not matched to a gene. In DNA, the CDR3 is TGTGCCAGCAGTCGGACAGGGTTCTACGAGCAGTACTTC. Amino acids: CASSRTGFYEQYF.

The chain uses TRBV6-5 and TRBJ2-3; D gene unclear. Germline assignment: CDR1 MNHEY and CDR2 SVGAGI. Trimming removed 2 bases at V and 2 bases at J, with 8 bases between. This CDR3 contains 14 residues. CDR3 DNA sequence: TGTGCCAGCAGTTACGCAGGAACCACAGATACGCAGTATTTT. Protein sequence: CASSYAGTTDTQYF.

The chain combines TRBV7-8 with TRBJ1-2; 8 bases match TRBD1. CDR1 and CDR2 (germline): SGHVS, FQNEAQ. This CDR3 is 15 amino acids long. V lost 2 bases to trimming and J lost 4 bases; unmatched junction nucleotides: 6. CDR3 nucleotide sequence: TGTGCCAGCAGCTTAAGTACAGGGGGATTCTATGGCTACACCTTC. Amino acid sequence: CASSLSTGGFYGYTF. Full variable domain (rest looked up from reference TRBV7-8 and TRBJ1-2): GAGVSQSPRYKVAKRGQDVALRCDPISGHVSLFWYQQALGQGPEFLTYFQNEAQLDKSGLPSDRFFAERPEGSVSTLKIQRTQQEDSAVYLCASSLSTGGFYGYTFGSGTRLTVV.